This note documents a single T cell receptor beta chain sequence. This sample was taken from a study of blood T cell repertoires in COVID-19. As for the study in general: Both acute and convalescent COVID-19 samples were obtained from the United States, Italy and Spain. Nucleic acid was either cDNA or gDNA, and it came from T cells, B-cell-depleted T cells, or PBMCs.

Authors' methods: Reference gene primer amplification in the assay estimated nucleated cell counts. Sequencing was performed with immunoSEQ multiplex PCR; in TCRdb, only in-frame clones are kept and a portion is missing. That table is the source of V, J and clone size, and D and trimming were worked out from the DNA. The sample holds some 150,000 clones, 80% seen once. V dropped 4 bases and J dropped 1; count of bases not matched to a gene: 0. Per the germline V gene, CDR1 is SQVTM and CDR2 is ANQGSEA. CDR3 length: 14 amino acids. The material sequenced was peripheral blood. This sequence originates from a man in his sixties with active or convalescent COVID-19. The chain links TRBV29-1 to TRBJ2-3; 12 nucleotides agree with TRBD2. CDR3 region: CSVGTSGGTDTQYF. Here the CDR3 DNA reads TGCAGCGTTGGGACTAGCGGGGGCACAGATACGCAGTATTTT.